This T cell receptor beta chain derives from a study of T cells expressing NK-cell markers. About the research overall: CD3+CD56+NKG2C+, CD3+CD56+NKG2C- and CD3+CD56-NKG2C+ T cells, once sorted, supplied the TCR beta repertoires.

This CDR3 is built from 15 residues. The germline V gene has CDR1 MNHEY and CDR2 SMNVEV (reference sequence). TCRdb re-called the 5' RACE reads and shows each CDR3 protein once, DNA omitted. The ten top clones account for about 12%, within a sample of some 150,000 distinct CDR3 sequences. Sequencing input: blood T cells: a sorted CD56 or NKG2C T cell subset, CD4+ or CD8+ T cells, or bulk PBMC T cells (not recorded which). The J gene is TRBJ1-1, the V gene TRBV27; checking the TCRdb D call of TRBD1 is not possible without DNA. This receptor was taken from a man aged 18 to 29 in good health. The chain's CDR3 is CASSIAGTGNTEAFF.